The 30 T cell receptor beta chains reported below all come from one sample, sequenced in a study of T-cell memory formation after mild COVID-19. TCRdb passed the 5' RACE reads through MiXCR, listing each CDR3 protein once. In the table there are around 310,000 distinct CDR3 sequences, 13% to 15% of which are singletons. Specimen: PBMCs or a T cell subset sorted from them (not recorded which). All receptors derive from a man between 18 and 35 years old who had mild COVID-19 (a few samples of this study predate the infection). Cell type and time point are not known.

The gene calls are TRBV10-2 and TRBJ2-7, with 12 bases lining up with TRBD2. CDR1 and CDR2 (germline): WSHSY, SAAADI. The CDR3 covers 14 residues. After removal of 7 bases from V and 4 bases from J, the junction contained 5 bases not matched to a gene. The CDR3 is CASTGLAGKYEQYF. DNA for the CDR3: TGCGCCAGCACCGGACTAGCGGGGAAATACGAGCAGTACTTC.

This clonotype has only a few counts. CDR3 sequence (DNA): TGTGCCAGCAGGACTAGCGGGGGGCTCGAGACCCAGTACTTC. Translated: CASRTSGGLETQYF. The rearrangement joins TRBV13 to TRBJ2-5, with 13 positions matching TRBD2. The CDR3 spans 14 residues. Germline CDR1 is PRHDT and CDR2 is FYEKMQ (reference sequence). Trimming took 6 bases from V and 5 from J; bases not matched to a gene: 3.

The chain couples TRBV29-1 to TRBJ2-1; TRBD1 aligns across 8 bases. Unmatched junction bases numbered 11, after V lost 6 bases and J lost 7 bases. The CDR3 is 14 amino acids. CDR1 and CDR2 (germline): SQVTM, ANQGSEA. CDR3 sequence: CSVAGRQGQNEQFF. The CDR3 coding sequence is TGCAGCGTCGCCGGGCGACAGGGGCAGAATGAGCAGTTCTTC.

The sample holds a few counts of this clonotype. The genes are TRBV2 and TRBJ2-5; 9 nucleotides match TRBD2. From germline, CDR1 is SNHLY and CDR2 FYNNEI. This CDR3 is 15 amino acids long. V was clipped by 4 bases and J by 2 bases; unmatched bases: 5. The CDR3 coding sequence is TGTGCCAGCAGTGGTATTAGCGGGGGACAAGAGACCCAGTACTTC. Translating it yields CASSGISGGQETQYF.

This clonotype was counted ten times or more. The chain joins TRBV6-5 to TRBJ2-7, with D uncertain. CDR3 length equals 13 residues. The V end lost 7 bases, the J end lost 6 bases, and 16 bases lay between the germline ends. Germline assignment: CDR1 MNHEY and CDR2 SVGAGI. The CDR3 region has the DNA TGTGCCAGCAACCCGACCAATACCCCCGAGCAGTACTTC. Its translation: CASNPTNTPEQYF.

In this sample, this clonotype turned up a few times. The rearrangement joins TRBV6-1 to TRBJ2-7, with 9 bases fitting TRBD2. The germline V gene has CDR1 MNHNS and CDR2 SASEGT. The length of the CDR3 is 14 residues. J lost 0 bases, V lost 7 bases, and 4 bases had no gene match. CDR3 nucleotides: TGTGCCAGCATCAGCGGGGGGAGCTCCTACGAGCAGTACTTC. It codes for CASISGGSSYEQYF.

The chain recombines TRBV27 with TRBJ1-2; D remains ambiguous. The CDR3 is made up of 13 amino acids. The V gene lost 8 bases and the J gene lost 3 bases, with 13 bases spanning the gap. Germline lookup yields CDR1 MNHEY and CDR2 SMNVEV (reference sequence). The CDR3 coding sequence is TGTGCCAGCCTCCTGGACGTTTACTATGGCTACACCTTC. This sequence encodes CASLLDVYYGYTF.

The rearrangement links TRBV20-1 to TRBJ1-5; TRBD1 aligns across 8 bases. The germline gives CDR1 DFQATT, CDR2 SNEGSKA (reference sequence). Trimming took 6 bases from V and 7 from J; bases not matched to a gene: 8. This CDR3 contains 13 residues. The CDR3 here is CSAQDRDSQPQHF. The DNA for the CDR3 is TGCAGTGCGCAGGACAGGGATAGCCAGCCCCAGCATTTT.

This clonotype was picked up many times. This chain uses TRBV30 with TRBJ2-3, with TRBD2 matching over 8 bases. Germline V lookup: CDR1 GTSNPN, CDR2 SVGIG (reference sequence). V lost 0 bases, J lost 7 bases, and 3 bases stayed unmatched. CDR3 length equals 13 residues. The CDR3 nucleotides are TGTGCCTGGAGTGTCGGGGGGGCGTATACGCAGTATTTT. Protein: CAWSVGGAYTQYF.

The table lists this clonotype with a few counts. The V call is TRBV30, the J call TRBJ2-7; tentatively, D is TRBD1 (7 bases). This CDR3 contains 14 residues. The germline gives CDR1 GTSNPN, CDR2 SVGIG (reference sequence). V lost 4 bases and J lost 0, with 13 bases in between. The DNA for the CDR3 is TGTGCCTGGATAGGCCAGGGGGGCTCCTACGAGCAGTACTTC. Its protein is CAWIGQGGSYEQYF.

The rearrangement uses TRBV7-3 and TRBJ2-1, with D tentatively TRBD1 (6 bases). Germline assignment: CDR1 SGHTA and CDR2 FQGTGA. The CDR3 length is 13 residues. V shed 4 bases and J shed 8 bases, with 12 bases lying between them. Written as DNA, the CDR3 is TGTGCCAGCAGCTCAGGGGTCCTCGATGAGCAGTTCTTC. Translating gives CASSSGVLDEQFF.

This clonotype turned up a few times. DNA for the CDR3: TGTGCCAGCAGTTTAAGTGGCGGGGGCTACGAGCAGTACGTC. Its protein is CASSLSGGGYEQYV. This chain uses TRBV28 with TRBJ2-7; 7 bases fit TRBD2. V was clipped by 2 bases and J by 3 bases; unmatched bases: 4. This CDR3 has 14 amino acids. CDR1 and CDR2 (germline): MDHEN, SYDVKM.

This clonotype showed up just a few times. The chain has TRBV5-1 and TRBJ2-5; no reliable D call. Trimming stripped 5 bases from V and 2 bases from J, with 7 bases between. CDR3 length: 12 residues. Per the germline V gene, CDR1 is SGHRS and CDR2 is YFSETQ. Written as DNA, the CDR3 is TGCGCCAGCAGGTACGGTCAAGAGACCCAGTACTTC. As protein: CASRYGQETQYF.

This clonotype appeared a few times. This chain links TRBV13 with TRBJ2-7; 7 nucleotides line up with TRBD1. Germline CDR1 is PRHDT and CDR2 is FYEKMQ (reference sequence). CDR3 length: 14 residues. With V trimmed by 5 bases and J by 2 bases, 6 bases remained unmatched. The CDR3 DNA is TGTGCCAGCAGCCGACCCGACAGGGCCTACGAGCAGTACTTC. Translating it yields CASSRPDRAYEQYF.

This clonotype has only a few counts. The chain links TRBV5-1 to TRBJ1-2; TRBD1 matches 7 bases. CDR1 and CDR2 (germline): SGHRS, YFSETQ. J lost 6 bases, V lost 4 bases, and 9 bases had no gene match. This CDR3 is 14 amino acids long. The CDR3 here is CASSLEGAGDGYTF. The CDR3 coding sequence is TGCGCCAGCAGCCTCGAGGGGGCTGGGGATGGCTACACCTTC.

This clonotype has only a few counts. The genes are TRBV7-3 and TRBJ2-2; D gene uncertain. Deletions cut 9 bases from V and 6 bases from J, with 11 bases between. This CDR3 comprises 12 residues. The germline V gene has CDR1 SGHTA and CDR2 FQGTGA. The CDR3 region is CARWGLAGELFF. The CDR3 region has the DNA TGTGCCAGGTGGGGATTGGCCGGGGAGCTGTTTTTT.

This clonotype has only a few counts. This rearrangement joins TRBV7-2 to TRBJ1-1, with D possibly being TRBD1 (5 bases). Deletions cut 5 bases from V and 2 bases from J, with 15 bases between. Germline-derived CDR1 and CDR2 are SGHTA and FQGNSA. The CDR3 spans 15 residues. CDR3 amino acids: CASSLRDGENTEAFF. Here the CDR3 DNA reads TGTGCCAGCAGCCTCAGGGACGGCGAAAACACTGAAGCTTTCTTT.

This clonotype was counted only a few times. The chain couples TRBV7-2 to TRBJ2-1; D is ambiguous. V was pared by 3 bases and J by 15 bases, with 12 bases between. Germline-derived CDR1 and CDR2 are SGHTA and FQGNSA. The CDR3 length is 11 residues. The CDR3 sequence: CASSFRLMWFF. The DNA of the CDR3 is TGTGCCAGCAGCTTTCGGTTAATGTGGTTCTTC.

This clonotype turned up a few times. V usage is TRBV12-3 or TRBV12-4 and J usage is TRBJ2-7; D ambiguous. This CDR3 comprises 14 residues. Deletions cut 4 bases from V and 3 bases from J, with 13 bases between. The CDR3 here is CASSSGGEGYEQYF. The CDR3 nucleotides read TGTGCCAGCAGTTCCGGTGGGGAAGGCTACGAGCAGTACTTC.

This clonotype was detected many times. The rearrangement links TRBV29-1 to TRBJ2-5; D uncertain. The V gene's germline CDR1 is SQVTM and CDR2 ANQGSEA. The CDR3 has 13 residues. Trimming took off 3 bases at V and 5 bases at J, with 13 bases between the two ends. The CDR3 nucleotides are TGCAGCGTTGATATCATAGGGCTGGAGACCCAGTACTTC. This codes for CSVDIIGLETQYF.

The V gene is TRBV5-5, the J gene TRBJ1-1; TRBD1 might be the D (5 bases). The CDR3 sequence is 16 residues long. The ends were cut back, 4 bases at V and 0 bases at J, with 16 bases in the middle. From germline, CDR1 is SGHKS and CDR2 YYEKEE (reference sequence). CDR3 nucleotides: TGTGCCAGCAGCGGGGCCGGGGGGTACATGAACACTGAAGCTTTCTTT. This codes for CASSGAGGYMNTEAFF.

V and J are TRBV18 and TRBJ2-5; TRBD2 might be the D (6 bases). The germline CDR1 and CDR2 sequences are KGHSH and LQKENI. V was pared by 0 bases and J by 2 bases, with 19 bases between. The CDR3 runs 18 residues. CDR3 sequence (DNA): TGTGCCAGCTCACCACCGAAGTTCTGGGGGGATCCACAAGAGACCCAGTACTTC. Protein product: CASSPPKFWGDPQETQYF.

The sample holds many counts of this clonotype. The V and J genes are TRBV7-9 and TRBJ2-2, with D unclear. Germline assignment: CDR1 SEHNR and CDR2 FQNEAQ (reference sequence). The CDR3 runs to 15 residues. Trimming shortened V by 5 bases and J by 6 bases, and 16 bases separated the two germline ends. The CDR3 here is CASSRDHGPSGELFF. CDR3 sequence (DNA): TGTGCCAGCAGCCGAGACCATGGGCCGTCCGGGGAGCTGTTTTTT. The whole variable domain, filled in from reference TRBV7-9 and TRBJ2-2, reads DTGVSQNPRHKITKRGQNVTFRCDPISEHNRLYWYRQTLGQGPEFLTYFQNEAQLEKSRLLSDRFSAERPKGSFSTLEIQRTEQGDSAMYLCASSRDHGPSGELFFGEGSRLTVL.

This chain links TRBV7-2 with TRBJ2-7, with 7 bases matching TRBD1. The CDR3 length is 13 residues. Per germline, CDR1 SGHTA and CDR2 FQGNSA. V lost 6 bases to trimming and J lost 6 bases; unmatched junction nucleotides: 8. The CDR3, as DNA: TGTGCCAGCAGACCACAACAGGGGACCGAGCAGTACGTC. Amino acid sequence: CASRPQQGTEQYV.

This clonotype was seen only a few times. The rearrangement links TRBV15 to TRBJ1-5; 9 bases agree with TRBD1. Trimming took 5 bases from V and 6 from J; bases not matched to a gene: 5. Per germline, CDR1 LNHNV and CDR2 YYDKDF (reference sequence). The CDR3 runs to 14 residues. The CDR3 loop is CATSPDRGGQPQHF. CDR3 nucleotide sequence: TGTGCCACCAGCCCGGACAGGGGTGGTCAGCCCCAGCATTTT.

This chain connects TRBV10-3 to TRBJ2-4; 9 nucleotides align to TRBD1. There are 14 residues in the CDR3. V dropped 6 bases and J dropped 7; count of bases not matched to a gene: 7. The germline V gene has CDR1 ENHRY and CDR2 SYGVKD. DNA of the CDR3: TGTGCCATCAGGGGACAGGGTGAACTGAACATTCAGTACTTC. Its protein is CAIRGQGELNIQYF.

This sequence joins TRBV15 and TRBJ2-7; the D gene could be TRBD1 or TRBD2 (5 bases each). Per the germline V gene, CDR1 is LNHNV and CDR2 is YYDKDF (reference sequence). Between the trimmed V and J ends, which lost 1 base and 3 bases, there was a span of 19 bases. The CDR3 runs 17 residues. The CDR3 sequence is CATSRAWLREGGYEQYF. The CDR3 coding sequence is TGTGCCACCAGCAGAGCGTGGCTCAGGGAAGGAGGCTACGAGCAGTACTTC.

In its sample, this clonotype was seen a few times. The CDR3 loop is CASRVGGKGEQYF. The CDR3 coding sequence is TGCGCCAGCAGAGTCGGGGGAAAAGGGGAGCAGTACTTC. The chain combines TRBV5-1 with TRBJ2-7; perhaps TRBD2 as D (6 bases). Germline V gene lookup returns CDR1 SGHRS and CDR2 YFSETQ. Trimming pared 5 bases from V and 7 bases from J, leaving 16 bases between. The CDR3 is made up of 13 amino acids. Filled out from reference TRBV5-1 and TRBJ2-7, the complete variable domain reads KAGVTQTPRYLIKTRGQQVTLSCSPISGHRSVSWYQQTPGQGLQFLFEYFSETQRNKGNFPGRFSGRQFSNSRSEMNVSTLELGDSALYLCASRVGGKGEQYFGPGTRLTVT.

This clonotype appeared a few times. The chain is built from TRBV7-8 and TRBJ1-6; no clear D gene. This CDR3 spans 13 amino acids. Trimming stripped 5 bases from V and 14 bases from J, with 16 bases between. Germline lookup yields CDR1 SGHVS and CDR2 FQNEAQ. The CDR3 sequence is CASSPGDYFSLHF. The CDR3 DNA follows: TGTGCCAGCAGCCCGGGCGACTATTTCTCCCTCCACTTT.

The chain employs TRBV18 and TRBJ2-1; TRBD2 might be the D (5 bases). The CDR3 spans 14 residues. CDR1 is KGHSH and CDR2 is LQKENI in the germline V gene. Trimming stripped 5 bases from V and 4 bases from J, with 12 bases between. Here the CDR3 DNA reads TGTGCCAGCTCAGGAGGAATCCCGTACAATGAGCAGTTCTTC. Protein product: CASSGGIPYNEQFF.